Listed below are T cell receptor beta chains from one sample, sequenced in a study of blood T cell repertoires in COVID-19. Profiled with immunoSEQ multiplex PCR; TCRdb holds only in-frame clones, not every one. The table includes 70,000 to 95,000 clones, 80% to 95% detected once. The sequenced sample consisted of peripheral blood. The receptors come from a woman in her fifties or sixties with active COVID-19. Each CDR3 is given with its conserved first and last residue. A D gene is named only where the DNA matches it firmly. A clone size is listed for some rows: how often the clone was seen (once, few, many), or a class if it is expanded.

CASSQVGQINEKLFF,TGCGCCAGCAGCCAAGTGGGACAGATTAATGAAAAACTGTTTTTT,TRBV4-3,TRBJ1-4,.,TRBD1
CASSSVRDRGFYNYGYTF,TGTGCCAGCAGCTCGGTCCGGGACAGGGGATTTTATAACTATGGCTACACCTTC,TRBV11-2,TRBJ1-2,.,TRBD1
CASSPRRREPTNEKLFF,TGTGCCAGCAGTCCCCGGCGGAGGGAGCCAACTAATGAAAAACTGTTTTTT,TRBV6-6,TRBJ1-4,.,.
CASSFRREEDTQYF,TGTGCCAGCAGCTTCCGCAGGGAGGAAGATACGCAGTATTTT,TRBV7-9,TRBJ2-3,.,.
CASTDKNTEAFF,TGTGCCAGCACCGACAAGAACACTGAAGCTTTCTTT,TRBV6-5,TRBJ1-1,.,.
CASSPGGSGRAQNYEQYF,TGTGCCAGCAGCCCCGGTGGTAGCGGGAGGGCCCAAAACTACGAGCAGTACTTC,TRBV5-4,TRBJ2-7,.,TRBD2
CAISGTSGRHSYEQYF,TGTGCCATCAGTGGGACTAGCGGGAGGCACTCCTACGAGCAGTACTTC,TRBV10-3,TRBJ2-7,.,TRBD2
CASSHSLHGGLEQFF,TGTGCCAGCAGCCACTCCCTTCACGGGGGACTAGAGCAGTTCTTC,TRBV3-1/TRBV3-2,TRBJ2-1,.,TRBD2
CASRHRDEANYGYTF,TGCGCCAGCAGACACCGGGATGAAGCTAACTATGGCTACACCTTC,TRBV23-1,TRBJ1-2,once,.
CASSSVAGRGEQFF,TGTGCCAGCAGCTCAGTTGCGGGCCGCGGTGAGCAGTTCTTC,TRBV11-2,TRBJ2-1,.,.
CASSSDRGDEKLFF,TGCGCCAGCAGCTCCGACAGGGGAGACGAAAAACTGTTTTTT,TRBV5-1,TRBJ1-4,.,TRBD1
CASSLVRGGPYEQYF,TGCGCCAGCAGCCTCGTTAGGGGGGGACCCTACGAGCAGTACTTC,TRBV4-3,TRBJ2-7,few,.
CASSPLASGGELFF,TGTGCCAGCTCACCCCTAGCGTCTGGCGGGGAGCTGTTTTTT,TRBV18,TRBJ2-2,.,.
CASSVLGDQPQHF,TGTGCCAGCAGCGTACTAGGGGATCAGCCCCAGCATTTT,TRBV9,TRBJ1-5,.,.
CASSEPNEQFF,TGTGCCAGCAGTGAACCGAATGAGCAGTTCTTC,TRBV6-1,TRBJ2-1,once,.
CASSWGQGGTEAFF,TGCGCCAGCAGCTGGGGACAGGGAGGCACTGAAGCTTTCTTT,TRBV5-1,TRBJ1-1,.,TRBD1
CASTPDRYYEQYF,TGTGCCAGCACCCCGGACAGGTATTACGAGCAGTACTTC,TRBV6-5,TRBJ2-7,.,TRBD1
CASSFGTLRETQYF,TGTGCCAGCAGCTTCGGGACTCTTAGGGAGACCCAGTACTTC,TRBV5-6,TRBJ2-5,.,.
CSVRGRVGETQYF,TGCAGCGTGAGGGGGAGGGTGGGGGAGACCCAGTACTTC,TRBV29-1,TRBJ2-5,.,.
CSASSWTGNTEAFF,TGCAGTGCTAGTAGTTGGACAGGCAACACTGAAGCTTTCTTT,TRBV20-1,TRBJ1-1,once,TRBD1
CAISEGSGRGEQYF,TGTGCCATCAGTGAAGGTAGCGGGAGGGGCGAGCAGTACTTC,TRBV10-3,TRBJ2-7,.,TRBD2
CASRAWEGEKLFF,TGTGCCAGCAGGGCGTGGGAGGGTGAAAAACTGTTTTTT,TRBV27,TRBJ1-4,.,.
CASKTSSYNSPLHF,TGTGCCAGCAAAACCAGCTCCTATAATTCACCCCTCCACTTT,TRBV27,TRBJ1-6,.,.
CATKGQAGQPQHF,TGTGCCACTAAGGGACAGGCGGGTCAGCCCCAGCATTTT,TRBV6-5,TRBJ1-5,.,TRBD1